The 18 T cell receptor beta chains presented below share a single source sample, sequenced in a study of T cell responses to AZD1222 COVID-19 vaccine. The repertoire was sequenced with immunoSEQ multiplex PCR; TCRdb's copy has only in-frame clones and lacks some. This table holds around 120,000 clones, around 80% found once. Here the sequenced sample was peripheral blood, taken 28 days after the second AZD1222 dose. The receptors derive from an adult who received the AZD1222 COVID-19 vaccine.

The genes are TRBV11-2 and TRBJ2-3, with TRBD1 matching over 8 bases. The CDR3 extends over 16 amino acids. V lost 5 bases and J lost 2; bases outside the gene matches: 9. In germline, CDR1 is SGHAT, CDR2 FQNNGV. Written as DNA, the CDR3 is TGTGCCAGCAGCCCAACGACAGGGGCCTCCACAGATACGCAGTATTTT. Translating it yields CASSPTTGASTDTQYF.

This chain connects TRBV4-1 to TRBJ1-2; possibly TRBD1 for D (5 bases). From germline, CDR1 is MGHRA and CDR2 YSYEKL. V was cut by 3 bases and J by 0 bases, with 11 bases left in between. The CDR3 covers 15 residues. The CDR3 DNA is TGCGCCAGCAGCCATCCAGGGATAGCTAACTATGGCTACACCTTC. Translated: CASSHPGIANYGYTF.

V is TRBV21-1 and J is TRBJ2-3. TRBV21-1 is annotated as a pseudogene. The CDR3 runs to 16 residues. The CDR3 protein is CASTTLGFIETDTQYF. DNA of the CDR3: TGTGCCAGCACTACCCTGGGGTTTATAGAGACAGATACGCAGTATTTT.

This chain uses TRBV4-3 with TRBJ1-6; unclear D gene. The CDR3 length is 13 residues. Germline V gene data show CDR1 as LGHNA and CDR2 as YSLEER. V lost 2 bases and J 9 bases, leaving 8 bases between the germline ends. The CDR3 DNA sequence: TGCGCCAGCAGCCAAAGGGCGATTTCACCCCTCCACTTT. It translates to CASSQRAISPLHF.

The chain couples TRBV5-3 to TRBJ2-7; possibly TRBD1 for D (6 bases). TRBV5-3 is an ORF, with its function uncertain. Trimming shortened V by 4 bases and J by 2 bases, and 13 bases separated the two germline ends. The CDR3 spans 14 residues. This CDR3 is CARSPEQGTYEQYF. The DNA of the CDR3 is TGTGCCAGAAGCCCAGAACAGGGCACCTACGAGCAGTACTTC.

The gene calls are TRBV5-6 and TRBJ2-4, with a possible D match to TRBD2 (7 bases). The CDR3 totals 14 residues. The germline V gene encodes CDR1 SGHDT and CDR2 YYEEEE. The V gene lost 4 bases and the J gene lost 8 bases, with 16 bases spanning the gap. This CDR3 is CASSAGGGMDIQYF. DNA for the CDR3: TGTGCCAGCAGCGCTGGGGGGGGCATGGACATTCAGTACTTC.

This chain links TRBV18 with TRBJ1-5, with no clear D. The CDR3 is 13 amino acids. Per germline, CDR1 KGHSH and CDR2 LQKENI. With 5 bases removed from V and 0 bases from J, the gap between germline ends came to 5 bases. As DNA, the CDR3 is TGTGCCAGCTCAGGGGATAGCAATCAGCCCCAGCATTTT. Translated, it gives CASSGDSNQPQHF.

The V call is TRBV7-6, the J call TRBJ1-2; D is unresolved. V lost 1 base to trimming and J lost 0 bases, with 9 bases between them. Germline V lookup: CDR1 SGHVS, CDR2 FNYEAQ. This CDR3 has 15 amino acids. DNA for the CDR3: TGTGCCAGCAGCTTAGGGACTGATCCTAACTATGGCTACACCTTC. Protein product: CASSLGTDPNYGYTF.

This clone was detected only a few times. V is TRBV11-2 and J is TRBJ2-2; no firm D call. V lost 6 bases, J lost 5 bases, and 13 bases lay in between. Germline loops: CDR1 SGHAT, CDR2 FQNNGV. The CDR3 length is 14 residues. The chain's CDR3 is CASRTPRGTGELFF. The DNA for the CDR3 is TGTGCCAGCAGGACACCCCGAGGTACCGGGGAGCTGTTTTTT.

This chain joins TRBV5-1 and TRBJ2-7, with D possibly being TRBD1 or TRBD2 (7 bases each). Germline loops: CDR1 SGHRS, CDR2 YFSETQ. Deletions cut 4 bases from V and 7 bases from J, with 15 bases between. The CDR3 contains 13 residues. CDR3 protein: CASSPRGGREQYF. CDR3 bases: TGCGCCAGCAGCCCCAGGGGGGGGCGAGAGCAGTACTTC.

The V gene is TRBV6-2 or TRBV6-3, the J gene TRBJ1-5, with D uncertain. Germline loops: CDR1 MNHEY, CDR2 SVGEGT. The CDR3 consists of 13 residues. V lost 2 bases and J 7 bases, leaving 9 bases between the germline ends. CDR3 protein: CASSYGLGQPQHF. The CDR3 DNA sequence: TGTGCCAGCAGTTACGGGTTGGGCCAGCCCCAGCATTTT.

The chain combines TRBV21-1 with TRBJ1-1. TRBV21-1 is a pseudogene. This CDR3 comprises 17 residues. For the CDR3, the DNA is TGTGCCAGCAGCAAGAGCCCCGGGGCTGGGGGGTACACTGAAGCTTTCTTT. It encodes CASSKSPGAGGYTEAFF.

This clone was detected only once. The gene calls are TRBV5-6 and TRBJ1-1; maybe TRBD1 (6 bases). CDR1 is SGHDT, CDR2 YYEEEE, per germline. The CDR3 loop spans 14 amino acids. V was trimmed by 4 bases and J by 2 bases, leaving 12 bases between them. The CDR3 nucleotides read TGTGCCAGCAGCCGAGACAGGCAAAACACTGAAGCTTTCTTT. This codes for CASSRDRQNTEAFF.

This chain connects TRBV6-4 to TRBJ1-5; no firm D call. The V and J ends lost 3 bases and 0 bases respectively, with 12 bases between them. CDR1 and CDR2 (germline): MRHNA, SNTAGT. The CDR3 is 16 amino acids. The CDR3 spells CASSEQRGHSNQPQHF. The CDR3 nucleotides are TGTGCCAGCAGTGAACAGCGAGGCCATAGCAATCAGCCCCAGCATTTT.

The chain combines TRBV7-2 with TRBJ1-1, with TRBD1 identical over 8 bases. The CDR3 length is 15 residues. V shed 0 bases and J 7 bases; nucleotides not matched to a gene: 7. The germline gives CDR1 SGHTA, CDR2 FQGNSA. DNA of the CDR3: TGTGCCAGCAGCTTAGCGGGCAGGGGGCAAAATGAAGCTTTCTTT. This codes for CASSLAGRGQNEAFF. The full variable domain, in which reference TRBV7-2 and TRBJ1-1 provide the parts outside the CDR3, is GAGVSQSPSNKVTEKGKDVELRCDPISGHTALYWYRQSLGQGLEFLIYFQGNSAPDKSGLPSDRFSAERTGGSVSTLTIQRTQQEDSAVYLCASSLAGRGQNEAFFGQGTRLTVV.

The rearrangement joins TRBV20-1 to TRBJ1-5, with 9 bases identical to TRBD1. There are 17 residues in the CDR3. Looked up from germline, CDR1 is DFQATT and CDR2 is SNEGSKA (reference sequence). V shed 3 bases and J 3 bases; nucleotides not matched to a gene: 12. This CDR3 reads CSASPGTGLLDNQPQHF. DNA of the CDR3: TGCAGTGCTAGTCCCGGGACAGGGCTCTTGGACAATCAGCCCCAGCATTTT.

This chain uses TRBV19 with TRBJ1-2; the match to TRBD1 covers 8 bases. Germline values: CDR1 LNHDA, CDR2 SQIVND (reference sequence). The trim removed 5 bases at V and 1 base at J, leaving 6 bases unmatched. The CDR3 runs 15 residues. The CDR3: CASSQDRAFNYGYTF. The CDR3 DNA reads TGTGCCAGTAGTCAGGACAGGGCTTTTAACTATGGCTACACCTTC. The entire variable domain, with the rest obtained from reference TRBV19 and TRBJ1-2, is as follows: DGGITQSPKYLFRKEGQNVTLSCEQNLNHDAMYWYRQDPGQGLRLIYYSQIVNDFQKGDIAEGYSVSREKKESFPLTVTSAQKNPTAFYLCASSQDRAFNYGYTFGSGTRLTVV.

The chain couples TRBV5-1 to TRBJ2-1; D possibly corresponds to TRBD1 (5 bases). Germline V CDR1 and CDR2: SGHRS, YFSETQ. The CDR3 has 15 residues. V gave up 2 bases and J gave up 0 bases, with 9 bases separating them. The CDR3 DNA sequence: TGCGCCAGCAGCTTCACAGGTGACTCCTACAATGAGCAGTTCTTC. Its protein is CASSFTGDSYNEQFF.